These 14 T cell receptor beta chains were all obtained from the same sample, sequenced in a study of early T cells in non-severe SARS-CoV-2 infection (dated by TCRdb to the early 2020s). The library came from 5' RACE. The listed sequencing device is NextSeq 500. TCRdb cleaned the public reads at Q25 with fastp, built clones with MiXCR and kept in-frame beta chains. Here each entry gathers all rows of one CDR3 protein and keeps the most common genes and DNA. This sample gives 57,000 or so distinct CDR3 sequences in total; roughly 12% of them show up just once. Clones ranked in the top ten supply 4.8% of the sample. Sequenced sample: whole blood. The receptors were sampled from an adult who was a healthcare worker with PCR-confirmed SARS-CoV-2 infection or an uninfected control (not recorded which).

This sequence joins TRBV7-9 and TRBJ2-1, with TRBD1 matching 8 bases. Germline CDR1 reads SEHNR; CDR2 reads FQNEAQ (reference sequence). Trimming removed 1 base from V and 12 bases from J; junction bases left unmatched: 8. The CDR3 length is 14 residues. CDR3 loop: CASSLERTGNRQFF. The CDR3, as DNA: TGTGCCAGCAGCTTAGAGAGGACAGGGAACCGGCAGTTCTTC.

Ten or more counts support this clonotype. J is TRBJ2-7 and V is TRBV7-8; a possible D gene is TRBD1 (6 bases). V was shortened by 4 bases and J by 3 bases, with 7 bases between the two germline ends. There are 12 residues in the CDR3. Germline V gene data show CDR1 as SGHVS and CDR2 as FQNEAQ. CDR3 sequence: CASSSQGYEQYF. The CDR3 DNA is TGTGCCAGCAGCTCACAGGGCTACGAGCAGTACTTC.

A note on this clonotype: One end of the junction fails to match germline, which may point to a read error. DNA for the CDR3: TGCAGTGGTAGAGAAGCTCGCCGGGACAGGGGGCTTAGAGCTTTCTTT. Translating it yields CSGREARRDRGLRAFF. The chain is built from TRBV20-1 and TRBJ1-1; 12 bases are a match to TRBD1. There are 16 residues in the CDR3. The germline CDR1 and CDR2 sequences are DFQATT and SNEGSKA (reference sequence).

The genes are TRBV29-1 and TRBJ2-3; D ambiguous. From germline, CDR1 is SQVTM and CDR2 ANQGSEA. CDR3 length equals 12 residues. V was cut by 5 bases and J by 1 base, with 7 bases left in between. The CDR3 coding sequence is TGCAGCGTTTCGTCCCGCACAGATACGCAGTATTTT. Its protein is CSVSSRTDTQYF.

The J gene is TRBJ2-7, the V gene TRBV18, with D perhaps given as TRBD1 or TRBD2 (5 bases each). Trimming shortened V by 6 bases and J by 4 bases, and 10 bases separated the two germline ends. Germline CDR1 and CDR2: KGHSH and LQKENI. The CDR3 is made up of 12 amino acids. In DNA form, the CDR3 reads TGTGCCAGCTCTCGGGACGAGTACGAGCAGTACTTC. It encodes CASSRDEYEQYF.

The genes are TRBV12-3 or TRBV12-4 and TRBJ2-1, with 11 bases fitting TRBD2. This CDR3 region has 14 residues. With V trimmed by 6 bases and J by 5 bases, 3 bases remained unmatched. CDR3 region: CASSKLAGDNEQFF. The CDR3 nucleotides read TGTGCCAGCAGCAAACTAGCGGGAGACAATGAGCAGTTCTTC.

In this sample, this clonotype turned up a few times. The V gene is TRBV11-2, the J gene TRBJ2-1; D possibly corresponds to TRBD2 (5 bases). V lost 4 bases, J lost 7 bases, and 14 bases lay in between. CDR3 size: 14 residues. Germline V gives CDR1 SGHAT, CDR2 FQNNGV. CDR3 nucleotide sequence: TGTGCCAGCAGCTCTTCGGGGTTTAGGAATGAGCAGTTCTTC. It encodes CASSSSGFRNEQFF.

The chain recombines TRBV29-1 with TRBJ2-1; 10 nucleotides agree with TRBD1. Per germline, CDR1 SQVTM and CDR2 ANQGSEA. There are 15 residues in the CDR3. Germline trimming cut 8 bases from V and 1 base from J; bases unmatched to any gene: 8. The CDR3 bases are TGCAGCCTTTCACCGGGACAGGGGTCCTACAATGAGCAGTTCTTC. Translating gives CSLSPGQGSYNEQFF.

In its sample, this clonotype was seen many times. The V and J genes are TRBV28 and TRBJ2-3; perhaps TRBD2 as D (6 bases). Trimming took 7 bases from V and 1 from J, leaving 9 bases between them. The germline gives CDR1 MDHEN, CDR2 SYDVKM. The CDR3 is made up of 13 amino acids. CDR3 protein: CASNGGGTDTQYF. The DNA for the CDR3 is TGTGCCAGCAATGGCGGGGGCACAGATACGCAGTATTTT.

The table lists this clonotype with many counts. The rearrangement joins TRBV20-1 to TRBJ2-1; D is possibly TRBD1 (6 bases). V was pared by 2 bases and J by 3 bases, with 17 bases between. Germline values: CDR1 DFQATT, CDR2 SNEGSKA (reference sequence). The CDR3 loop spans 16 amino acids. CDR3: CSARSRDEGVYNEQFF. DNA for the CDR3: TGCAGTGCTAGATCCAGGGACGAGGGGGTCTACAATGAGCAGTTCTTC.

Ten or more counts support this clonotype. This rearrangement joins TRBV20-1 to TRBJ2-5; no definite D call. V was trimmed by 0 bases and J by 1 base, leaving 24 bases between them. Germline loops: CDR1 DFQATT, CDR2 SNEGSKA (reference sequence). The CDR3 is 19 amino acids. The CDR3 reads CSARDQALVWRLVQETQYF. For the CDR3, the DNA is TGCAGTGCTAGAGATCAAGCCCTCGTCTGGCGGCTGGTCCAAGAGACCCAGTACTTC.

This clonotype was counted between two and nine times. The chain employs TRBV28 and TRBJ2-2; no clear D gene. V was trimmed by 3 bases and J by 4 bases, leaving 18 bases between them. There are 17 residues in the CDR3. CDR1 and CDR2 from the germline V gene are MDHEN and SYDVKM. This CDR3 reads CASSLRSGRPSTGELFF. CDR3 coding DNA: TGTGCCAGCAGTTTGCGGTCCGGGCGGCCGAGCACCGGGGAGCTGTTTTTT.

The sample holds many counts of this clonotype. CDR3 bases: TGCAGTGCCGCCTATACAGGGAACGAGCAGTACTTC. Its protein product is CSAAYTGNEQYF. The rearrangement links TRBV20-1 to TRBJ2-7; D possibly corresponds to TRBD1 (6 bases). Germline assignment: CDR1 DFQATT and CDR2 SNEGSKA (reference sequence). V was trimmed by 6 bases and J by 5 bases, leaving 14 bases between them. The CDR3 contains 12 residues.

The gene calls are TRBV9 and TRBJ2-2; 7 nucleotides align to TRBD2. Germline V gene lookup returns CDR1 SGDLS and CDR2 YYNGEE. J gave up 4 bases and V 0 bases, and 3 bases lay outside the gene matches. This CDR3 region has 15 residues. The CDR3 sequence is CASSVETGGTGELFF. Here the CDR3 DNA reads TGTGCCAGCAGCGTAGAGACGGGGGGCACCGGGGAGCTGTTTTTT.